This T cell receptor beta chain was documented in a study of cytomegalovirus exposure and HLA in healthy donors. PCR used 60 Vbeta primers and 13 Jbeta primers. Assay: immunoSEQ multiplex PCR; the TCRdb copy retains only in-frame clones and omits some. Of about 140,000 clones listed, about 84% are singletons. The germline CDR1 and CDR2 sequences are MRHNA and SNTAGT. The CDR3 sequence is 13 residues long. Trimming took off 4 bases at V and 3 bases at J, with 9 bases between the two ends. In its sample, this clone was seen once. What was sequenced was PBMCs. The chain has TRBV6-4 and TRBJ1-1; D remains ambiguous. This receptor was identified in a man over 45 in good health and CMV-seronegative. The CDR3 protein is CASSATSDTEAFF. The CDR3 coding sequence is TGTGCCAGCAGTGCTACCTCCGACACTGAAGCTTTCTTT.